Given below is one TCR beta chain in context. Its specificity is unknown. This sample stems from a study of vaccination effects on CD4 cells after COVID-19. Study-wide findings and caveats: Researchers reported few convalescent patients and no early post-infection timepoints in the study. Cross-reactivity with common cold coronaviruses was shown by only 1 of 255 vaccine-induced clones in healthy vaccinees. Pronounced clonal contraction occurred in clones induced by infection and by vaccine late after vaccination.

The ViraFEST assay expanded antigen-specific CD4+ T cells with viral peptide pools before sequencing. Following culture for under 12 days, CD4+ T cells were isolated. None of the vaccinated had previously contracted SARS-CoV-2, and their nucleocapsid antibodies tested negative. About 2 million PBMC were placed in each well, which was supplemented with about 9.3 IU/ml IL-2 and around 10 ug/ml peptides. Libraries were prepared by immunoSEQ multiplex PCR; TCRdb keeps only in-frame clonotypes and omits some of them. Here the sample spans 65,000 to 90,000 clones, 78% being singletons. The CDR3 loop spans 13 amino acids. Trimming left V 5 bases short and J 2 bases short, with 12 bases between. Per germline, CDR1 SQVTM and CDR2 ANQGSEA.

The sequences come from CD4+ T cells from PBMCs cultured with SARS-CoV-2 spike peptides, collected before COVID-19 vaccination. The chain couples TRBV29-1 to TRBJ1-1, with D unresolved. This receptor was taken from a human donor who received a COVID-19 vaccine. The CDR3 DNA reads TGCAGCGTTCGTAGAAGTCTTAACACTGAAGCTTTCTTT. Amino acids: CSVRRSLNTEAFF.